The clone carrying this T cell receptor (beta chain) was counted many times. The record originates from a study of T cells in Graves' hyperthyroidism and ophthalmopathy. Hyperthyroidism of Graves' type that showed no ophthalmopathy progression within 18 months was stable. RNA transcripts yielded amplified TCR beta CDR3 regions. TCR CDR3 underwent first-round RT-PCR with the HTBI primer set. Each CDR3 protein is one row after TCRdb ran MiXCR on the multiplex PCR reads. Of over 200,000 distinct CDR3 sequences detected, about a sixth appear once; the ten largest clones hold about two fifths. Germline V gives CDR1 GTSNPN, CDR2 SVGIG (reference sequence). V was cut by 4 bases and J by 2 bases, with 12 bases left in between. The CDR3 totals 13 residues.

Sequenced input: blood. The origin of this receptor is a man aged 40-55 years with Graves' hyperthyroidism. The J gene is TRBJ2-7, the V gene TRBV30; tentative D call: TRBD1 (6 bases). CDR3 sequence reads: CAWTTGFTYEQYF. As DNA, the CDR3 is TGTGCCTGGACTACAGGGTTCACCTACGAGCAGTACTTC.